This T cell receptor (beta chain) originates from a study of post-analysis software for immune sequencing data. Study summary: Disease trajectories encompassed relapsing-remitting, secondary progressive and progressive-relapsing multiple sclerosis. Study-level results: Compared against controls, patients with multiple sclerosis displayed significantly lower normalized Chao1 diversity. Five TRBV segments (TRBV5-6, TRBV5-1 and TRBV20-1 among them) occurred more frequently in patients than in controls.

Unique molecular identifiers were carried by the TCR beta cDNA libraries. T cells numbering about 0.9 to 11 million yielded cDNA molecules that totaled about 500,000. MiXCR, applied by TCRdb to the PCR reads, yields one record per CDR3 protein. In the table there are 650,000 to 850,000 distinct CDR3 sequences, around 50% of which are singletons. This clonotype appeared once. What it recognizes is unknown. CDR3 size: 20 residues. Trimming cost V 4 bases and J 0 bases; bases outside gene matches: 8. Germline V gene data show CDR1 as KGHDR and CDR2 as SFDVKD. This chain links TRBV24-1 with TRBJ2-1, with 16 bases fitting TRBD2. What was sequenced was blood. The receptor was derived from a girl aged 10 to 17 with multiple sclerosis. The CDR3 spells CATSDVPGLAGGSSYNEQFF. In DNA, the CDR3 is TGTGCCACCAGTGACGTCCCGGGACTAGCGGGAGGGAGCTCCTACAATGAGCAGTTCTTC.